This passage covers 2 T cell receptor beta chains from one sample sequenced in a study of blood T cell repertoires in COVID-19. Produced via immunoSEQ multiplex PCR; TCRdb's table is partial and in-frame only. The data contain around 170,000 clones, around 72% of them seen just once; the ten biggest clones take up around 3%. Sequenced sample: peripheral blood. These receptors were obtained from an elderly woman with acute or convalescent COVID-19.

The rearrangement joins TRBV7-2 to TRBJ2-7; TRBD1 matches 8 bases. The CDR3 spans 14 residues. Germline CDR1 is SGHTA and CDR2 is FQGNSA. Trimming removed 5 bases from V and 3 bases from J; junction bases left unmatched: 6. CDR3 region: CASSPATGDYEQYF. In DNA form, the CDR3 reads TGTGCCAGCAGCCCCGCGACAGGGGACTACGAGCAGTACTTC.

The rearrangement links TRBV19 to TRBJ2-3; weak D call: TRBD1 (6 bases). Germline loops: CDR1 LNHDA, CDR2 SQIVND (reference sequence). Trimming removed 2 bases from V and 4 bases from J, with 16 bases in between. This CDR3 is 16 amino acids long. The CDR3 DNA follows: TGTGCCAGTAGTATATCTCAGGGGCGAATTCCAGATACGCAGTATTTT. This encodes CASSISQGRIPDTQYF.